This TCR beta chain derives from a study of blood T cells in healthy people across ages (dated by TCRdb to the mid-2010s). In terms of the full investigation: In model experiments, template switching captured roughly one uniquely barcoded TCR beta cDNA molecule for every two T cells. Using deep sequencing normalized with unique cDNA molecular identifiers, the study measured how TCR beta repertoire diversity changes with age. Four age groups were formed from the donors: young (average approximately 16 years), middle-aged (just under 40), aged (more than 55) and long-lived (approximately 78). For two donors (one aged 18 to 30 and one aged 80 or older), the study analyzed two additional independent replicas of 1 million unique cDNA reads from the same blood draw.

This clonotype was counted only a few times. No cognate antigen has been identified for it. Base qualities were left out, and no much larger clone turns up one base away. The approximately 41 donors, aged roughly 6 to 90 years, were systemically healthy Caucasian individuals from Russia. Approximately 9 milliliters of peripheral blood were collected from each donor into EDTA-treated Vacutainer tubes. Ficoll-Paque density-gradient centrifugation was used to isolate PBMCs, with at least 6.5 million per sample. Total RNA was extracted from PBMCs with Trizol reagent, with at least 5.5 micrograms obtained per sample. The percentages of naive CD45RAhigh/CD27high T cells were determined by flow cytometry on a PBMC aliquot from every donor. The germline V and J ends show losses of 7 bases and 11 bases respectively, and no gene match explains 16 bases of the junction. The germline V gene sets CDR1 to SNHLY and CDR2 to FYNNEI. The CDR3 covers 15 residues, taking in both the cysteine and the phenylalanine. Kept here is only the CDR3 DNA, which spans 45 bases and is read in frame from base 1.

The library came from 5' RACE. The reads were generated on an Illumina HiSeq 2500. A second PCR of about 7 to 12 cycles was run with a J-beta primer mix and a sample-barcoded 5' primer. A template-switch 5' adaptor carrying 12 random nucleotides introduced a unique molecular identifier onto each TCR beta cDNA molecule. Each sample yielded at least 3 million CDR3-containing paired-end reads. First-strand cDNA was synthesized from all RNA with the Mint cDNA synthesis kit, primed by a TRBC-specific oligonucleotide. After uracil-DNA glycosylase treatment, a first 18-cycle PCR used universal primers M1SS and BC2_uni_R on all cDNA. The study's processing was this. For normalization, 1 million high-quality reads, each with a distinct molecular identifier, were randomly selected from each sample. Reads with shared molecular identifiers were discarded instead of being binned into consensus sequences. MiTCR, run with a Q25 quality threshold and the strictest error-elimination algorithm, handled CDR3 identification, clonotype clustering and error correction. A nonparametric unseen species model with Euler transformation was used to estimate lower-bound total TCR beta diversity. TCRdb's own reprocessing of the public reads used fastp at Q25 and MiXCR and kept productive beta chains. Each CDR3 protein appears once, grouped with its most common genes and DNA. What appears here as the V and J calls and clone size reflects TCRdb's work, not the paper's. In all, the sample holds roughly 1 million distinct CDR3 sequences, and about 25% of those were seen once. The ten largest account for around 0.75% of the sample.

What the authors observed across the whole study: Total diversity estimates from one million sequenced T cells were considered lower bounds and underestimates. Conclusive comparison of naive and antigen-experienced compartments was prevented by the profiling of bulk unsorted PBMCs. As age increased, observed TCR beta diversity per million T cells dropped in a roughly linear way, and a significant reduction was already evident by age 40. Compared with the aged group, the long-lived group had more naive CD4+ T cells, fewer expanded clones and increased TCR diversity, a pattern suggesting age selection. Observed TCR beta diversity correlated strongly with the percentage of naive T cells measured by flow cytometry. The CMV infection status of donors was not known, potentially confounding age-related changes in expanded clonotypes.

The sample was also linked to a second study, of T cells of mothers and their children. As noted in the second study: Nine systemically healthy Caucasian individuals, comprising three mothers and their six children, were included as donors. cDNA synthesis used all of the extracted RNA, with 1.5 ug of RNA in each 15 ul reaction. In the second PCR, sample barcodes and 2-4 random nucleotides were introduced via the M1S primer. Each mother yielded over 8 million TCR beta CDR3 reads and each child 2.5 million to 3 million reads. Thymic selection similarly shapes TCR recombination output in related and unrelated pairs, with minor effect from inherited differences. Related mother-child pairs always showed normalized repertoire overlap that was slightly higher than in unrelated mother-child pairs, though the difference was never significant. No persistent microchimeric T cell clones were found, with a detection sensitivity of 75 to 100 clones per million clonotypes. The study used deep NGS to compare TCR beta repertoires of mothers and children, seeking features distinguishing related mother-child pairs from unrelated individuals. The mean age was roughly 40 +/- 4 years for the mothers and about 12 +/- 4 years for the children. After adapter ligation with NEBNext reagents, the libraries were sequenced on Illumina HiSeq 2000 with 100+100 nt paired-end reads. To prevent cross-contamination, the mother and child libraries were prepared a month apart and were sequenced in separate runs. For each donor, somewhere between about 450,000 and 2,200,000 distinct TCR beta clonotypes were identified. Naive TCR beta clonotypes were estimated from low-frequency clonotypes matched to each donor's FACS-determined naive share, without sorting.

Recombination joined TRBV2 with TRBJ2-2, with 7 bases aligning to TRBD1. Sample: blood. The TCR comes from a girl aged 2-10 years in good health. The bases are TGTGCCAGCAAACAATTGGGGACAGCCTCGGAAGAGCTGTTTTTT. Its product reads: CASKQLGTASEELFF.